This T cell receptor (beta chain) was found in a study of shared clonotypes between healthy human individuals (dated by TCRdb to 2018 to 2020). General notes on the study: Three men and two women, aged 18 to 49 years, made up the cohort. To increase sequencing depth and limit assay-specific biases, TCR repertoire library preparation and sequencing were carried out by different laboratories using diverse techniques. To estimate repertoire size and how much clonotype sharing occurs between individuals, the study deeply sequenced the blood TCR repertoires of several healthy adults. Per donor, leukapheresis produced somewhere between about 0.85 and 10 billion PBMCs. Per donor, three plates each were used for CD4 naive and CD4 memory, two for CD8 naive, and one for CD8 memory.

TCR CDR3 regions were amplified from genomic DNA by multiplex PCR using the deep immunoSEQ assay. For each cell subset, the extracted genomic DNA was distributed evenly across all wells of several immunoSEQ 96-well plates, and each plate served as one replicate. Each replicate PCR for sorted subsets received roughly 200 ng genomic DNA, equal to about 30,000 T cell genomes. The purified libraries were quantified using a Qubit 3.0 fluorometer, sized with a Bioanalyzer 2100, and then quantified again using the KAPA Library Quantification kit. Each immunoSEQ 96-well plate was sequenced on its own single-read 150-cycle Illumina NextSeq 550 flow cell. Per the authors' processing: The immunoSEQ output contained only junctional sequences without quality scores, so filtering could not match that applied to full-length reads. Sequences were annotated with PyIR, a Python wrapper for IgBLAST v1.9, using IMGT germline references to assign V/J genes and CDR3. Reads with weak V/J assignments (E-value above 1e-6), missing CDR3, stop codons, out-of-frame junctions, or ambiguous translated residues were removed. A V3J clonotype was defined by an identical inferred V gene, J gene, and CDR3 amino acid sequence. Percentage overlap between repertoires was calculated by dividing the number of shared unique clonotypes by the size of the smaller repertoire. Three approaches were used to assess repertoire richness: RTK rarefaction, the Chao1 estimator, and Recon v2.1 estimates of unobserved clonotypes. Generation probabilities were computed with OLGA for all TCRbeta clonotypes obtained by the gDNA method from several donors. TCRdb took this table from immuneACCESS and kept in-frame rearrangements with V and J called. Such tables lack part of the clones; where checked against another copy, unresolved V genes explain under half of the gap, and the rest is unexplained. That table supplies the V and J calls and clone size; D and trimming were determined from the DNA. This sample is represented by over 2,000,000 clones; just under 95% of them were singletons. The ten largest clones add up to about 1.6% of the sample.

Worth noting for this clone: Its specific antigen is unknown. No much larger clone is present one base from it, and per-base qualities are unavailable.

Per the germline V gene, SGHRS is the CDR1 and YFSETQ is the CDR2. The CDR3 runs 15 residues from the cysteine to the phenylalanine. CDR3 DNA is the only sequence kept; it has 45 bases, read in frame from the first base. Unmatched junction bases come to 10, with V trimmed by 5 bases and J by 2 bases. Overall study results and their limits: Only blood was sampled, and tissue TCR repertoires likely differ from those in blood. Larger estimated clonotype richness was generally found for naive subsets than for memory subsets. Pairwise subsampling led to the expectation that sequencing depth would affect the degree of clonotype sharing among donors. Because the study included a small number of donors, the genetic and exposure-history diversity represented was limited. Sharing across a few donors was observed for approximately 5% of naive CD4, 3% to 3.5% of naive CD8, roughly 2.3% of memory CD4, and approximately 0.41% of memory CD8 clonotypes. Clonotypes shared by all four sorted-subset donors showed higher generation probabilities than non-shared clonotypes. Incomplete sequencing was indicated by rarefaction of sorted-subset datasets, despite the large sequencing depth.

CD8 naive samples were CD45RO-negative cells positively selected for CCR7, giving a CD45RA+CCR7+ population that excluded TemRA cells. Donors were healthy HIV-negative adults with no recently reported acute infections or vaccinations. All donors were Caucasian adults living in Nashville, Tennessee, USA. Blood was obtained by leukapheresis, after which PBMCs were separated by Ficoll-Histopaque density gradient centrifugation and cryopreserved in liquid nitrogen vapor phase. Analytical flow cytometry was used to check the purity and quantity of every magnetically sorted T cell population. Each sorted fraction had its genomic DNA isolated and then quantified by UV absorbance on a Nanodrop 2000c.

The sequenced sample consisted of naive CD8+ T cells from PBMCs. The cell subset or site label on this specimen signifies: CD45RA+CCR7+. The V and J segments used are TRBV5-1 and TRBJ2-7; TRBD1 lines up with 7 middle nucleotides. The TCR comes from a young man in good health. Some clones in this sample may be carry-over from other donors' samples. The CDR3 protein: CASRTGTEITYEQYF. The sequenced DNA: TGCGCCAGCAGGACCGGGACAGAAATAACCTACGAGCAGTACTTC.